This T cell receptor beta chain is drawn from a study of spatial heterogeneity in lung cancer. Study as a whole: After resection, follow-up PBMC samples were sequenced when available, at a median of about 24 months later.

Stated time point: blood at routine non-recurrence follow-up after resection. Whole RNA was taken from tumor, nontumor lung or frozen PBMC; it was then sequenced unsorted. This clonotype was seen a handful of times. The presence of a unique molecular identifier marked each TCR cDNA molecule. TCRdb re-analysed the 5' RACE reads in MiXCR, keeping a single row per CDR3 protein. The sample holds around 45,000 distinct CDR3 sequences, 22% seen once. The sequenced sample was PBMCs, obtained at follow-up. The receptor was isolated from a female donor with early-stage non-small cell lung cancer.

This CDR3 reads CAWAGLSNTGELFF. CDR3 nucleotide sequence: TGTGCCTGGGCGGGACTTTCTAACACCGGGGAGCTGTTTTTT. This chain uses TRBV30 with TRBJ2-2, with D possibly matching TRBD2 (6 bases). Germline CDR1 and CDR2: GTSNPN and SVGIG (reference sequence). The CDR3 runs to 14 residues. V was clipped by 5 bases and J by 2 bases, with 12 bases between them. Full variable domain (rest looked up from reference TRBV30 and TRBJ2-2): SQTIHQWPATLVQPVGSPLSLECTVEGTSNPNLYWYRQAAGRGLQLLFYSVGIGQISSEVPQNLSASRPQDRQFILSSKKLLLSDSGFYLCAWAGLSNTGELFFGEGSRLTVL.